The clone carrying this TCR beta chain was seen only a few times. The antigen is not known. What was sequenced were expressed TCRB transcripts, since all of the isolated RNA had been reverse transcribed. The method was immunoSEQ multiplex PCR; TCRdb's version includes in-frame clones alone and lacks a portion of them. The table shows 300,000 or so clones, with approximately 9.9% occurring only once. Central memory, naive, regulatory and stem cell-like memory CD4+ cells were sorted by CD45RO/CCR7/CD25/CD127/CD95/CD27. The V and J ends lost 4 bases and 0 bases respectively, with 6 bases between them. This CDR3 has 13 amino acids. Germline CDR1 is MGHRA and CDR2 is YSYEKL. The record originates from a study of beta chain features in type 1 diabetes. Broader study findings: VDJ junctions from type 1 diabetes patients carried fewer insertions and larger deletions. The study found moderately but significantly shorter TCRB CDR3s in all four CD4+ subsets of Type 1 diabetes patients.

The receptor's source is a man aged 30-40 years with type 1 diabetes. The chain carries TRBV4-1 and TRBJ1-2; D not resolved. The sequencing sample was made of central memory CD4+ T cells from blood. CDR3 region: CASSLEANYGYTF. CDR3 coding DNA: TGCGCCAGCAGCCTAGAGGCTAACTATGGCTACACCTTC.